This T cell receptor (beta chain) is from a study of blood T cell repertoires in COVID-19. Study-level information: Donors in the United States, Italy and Spain gave samples during acute or convalescent COVID-19. In each case, the material was cDNA or gDNA derived from T cells, B-cell-depleted T cells, or PBMCs.

Trimming removed 2 bases at V and 5 bases at J, with 10 bases between. This CDR3 has 15 amino acids. CDR1 and CDR2 (germline): SNHLY, FYNNEI. As handled by the study authors: It was from reference gene primer amplification that nucleated cell counts were estimated. Data came from immunoSEQ multiplex PCR; TCRdb stores just in-frame clones and leaves some out. The D gene and trimming were derived from the DNA, and the V and J assignments and clone size from that table. This sample carries approximately 150,000 clones, over 60% of them seen once, and the ten largest clones take 16%. This clone was seen once.

Sample: peripheral blood. This TCR came from a middle-aged man with acute or convalescent COVID-19. V is TRBV2 and J is TRBJ1-6; TRBD1 is a possible D gene (6 bases). The CDR3 region is CASSEPPGDNSPLHF. In DNA form, the CDR3 reads TGTGCCAGCAGTGAACCGCCAGGGGATAATTCACCCCTCCACTTT.